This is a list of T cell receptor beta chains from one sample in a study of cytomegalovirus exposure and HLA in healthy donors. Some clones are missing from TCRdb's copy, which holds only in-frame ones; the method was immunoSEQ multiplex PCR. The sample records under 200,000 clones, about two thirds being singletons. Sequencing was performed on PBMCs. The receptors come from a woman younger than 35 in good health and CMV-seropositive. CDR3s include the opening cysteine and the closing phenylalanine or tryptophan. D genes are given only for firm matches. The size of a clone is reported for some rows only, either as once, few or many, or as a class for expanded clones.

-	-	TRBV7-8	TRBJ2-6	TGTGCCAGCAGACAGCCCTCTGGGGCCAACGTCCTGACTTTC	CASRQPSGANVLTF
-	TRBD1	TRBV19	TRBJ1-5	TGTGCCAGTAGTATCGGAGGACAGGGTTCTTATCAGCCCCAGCATTTT	CASSIGGQGSYQPQHF
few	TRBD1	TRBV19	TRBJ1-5	TGTGCCAGTAGTATAGATCTATGGCGGACAGGGGCAAATCAGCCCCAGCATTTT	CASSIDLWRTGANQPQHF
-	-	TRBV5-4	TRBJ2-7	TGTGCCAGCAGCAATTACGAGCAGTACTTC	CASSNYEQYF
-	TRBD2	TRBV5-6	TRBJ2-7	TGTGCCAGCAGTCGGGGGGGGTTCGAGCAGTACTTC	CASSRGGFEQYF
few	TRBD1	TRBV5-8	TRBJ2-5	TGTGCCAGCAGCAAGGGACAGAGGTGGGAGACCCAGTACTTC	CASSKGQRWETQYF
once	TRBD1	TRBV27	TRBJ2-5	TGTGCCAGCAGGCGAACAGGGGGCTTAGAGACCCAGTACTTC	CASRRTGGLETQYF
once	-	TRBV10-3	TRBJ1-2	TGTGCCATCAGTGTCCTAGACAGGACTTTATATGGCTACACCTTC	CAISVLDRTLYGYTF
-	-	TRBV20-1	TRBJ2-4	TGCAGTGCTAGAGAGGCTAACATTCAGTACTTC	CSAREANIQYF
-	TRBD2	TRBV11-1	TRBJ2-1	TGTGCCAGCAGCTTAGCTACGTGGGGGGGTTACAATGAGCAGTTCTTC	CASSLATWGGYNEQFF
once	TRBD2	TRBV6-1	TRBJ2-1	TGTGCCGTATGGCGGGGGGGCCTCTACAATGAGCAGTTCTTC	CAVWRGGLYNEQFF
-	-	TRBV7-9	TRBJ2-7	TGTGCCAGCAGCCCCCCCCTGGACAGCGGCATGGAAGAGCAGTACTTC	CASSPPLDSGMEEQYF
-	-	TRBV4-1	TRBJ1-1	TGCGCCAGCAGCCCGGGATTGGGGAGCATGAACACTGAAGCTTTCTTT	CASSPGLGSMNTEAFF
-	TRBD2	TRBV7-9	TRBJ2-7	TGTGCCAGCAGTAGCGGGACTAGCGGCCCTACGGAGCAGTACTTC	CASSSGTSGPTEQYF
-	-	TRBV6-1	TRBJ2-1	TGTGCCAGCAGTGAACAATTGCGGGATCACAATGAGCAGTTCTTC	CASSEQLRDHNEQFF
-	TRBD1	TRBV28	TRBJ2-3	TGTGCCAGCAGTTTAACGGGACAGGGGGCGAGGGATACGCAGTATTTT	CASSLTGQGARDTQYF
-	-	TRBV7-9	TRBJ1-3	TGTGCCAGCCGACTAGGCCCGGCTGGAAACACCATATATTTT	CASRLGPAGNTIYF